This T cell receptor (beta chain) was profiled in a study of T cells after yellow fever vaccination. As TCR cDNA was made by 5'RACE template switching, a universal primer site and UMIs were added. TCRdb re-derived calls from the 5' RACE reads in MiXCR, one entry per CDR3 protein. The sample has approximately 110,000 distinct CDR3 sequences, roughly 8.9% seen once. The V gene end was trimmed by 6 bases and the J gene end by 0 bases; junction bases not matched to a gene: 8. CDR3 size: 16 residues. Germline V CDR1 and CDR2: SEHNR, FQNEAQ (reference sequence). General study points: Reappearance after the booster was seen for most primary-vaccination clones, at 95% to 96% CD4 and around 88% CD8. Abundant clonotypes from the bulk population could get into FACS-sorted repertoires as contaminants. A faster peak, day 5 versus 15, was reached by the weaker secondary response.

This clonotype came up many times. Its cognate antigen is unknown. This sequence originates from a man in his thirties or forties who received the YFV17D yellow fever vaccine. The genes are TRBV7-9 and TRBJ2-1; 7 positions match TRBD2. The material sequenced was CD8+ T cells sorted from PBMCs, taken 45 days after the yellow fever booster vaccination. The CDR3 loop reads CASRPTGLDSYNEQFF. The CDR3 DNA follows: TGTGCCAGCAGACCTACCGGACTAGACTCCTACAATGAGCAGTTCTTC.